A single sample is the source of the 28 T cell receptor beta chains below, sequenced in a study of CD8+ T cells in alopecia areata. Isolated RNA was reverse transcribed into cDNA used as the sequencing template. The protocol was immunoSEQ multiplex PCR, while the TCRdb copy is restricted to in-frame clones and leaves out a portion. The sample lists 150,000 to 200,000 clones, 55% seen once, with around 5% in the top ten. The sample taken for sequencing was CD4+ T cells sorted from blood. The receptors come from a human donor in good health.

The V call is TRBV29-1, the J call TRBJ2-4; D unresolved. Germline V gene data show CDR1 as SQVTM and CDR2 as ANQGSEA. The CDR3 loop spans 11 amino acids. Trimming removed 5 bases at V and 15 bases at J, with 17 bases between. This CDR3 reads CSVSVGDLRYF. The DNA for the CDR3 is TGCAGCGTTTCCGTGGGTGACTTGAGGTACTTC.

This chain links TRBV30 with TRBJ2-5, with D uncertain. The germline V gene encodes CDR1 GTSNPN and CDR2 SVGIG (reference sequence). The V and J ends lost 0 bases and 10 bases respectively, with 12 bases between them. The CDR3 has 12 residues. CDR3: CAWSVTDGFQYF. CDR3 nucleotides: TGTGCCTGGAGTGTTACAGACGGCTTCCAGTACTTC.

This chain uses TRBV30 with TRBJ2-3, with 9 positions matching TRBD2. Per the germline V gene, CDR1 is GTSNPN and CDR2 is SVGIG (reference sequence). Trimming cost V 5 bases and J 9 bases; bases outside gene matches: 15. The CDR3 is 15 residues long. CDR3 loop: CAWDDSGSRSETQYF. As DNA, the CDR3 is TGTGCCTGGGATGATAGCGGGAGTCGATCTGAGACGCAGTATTTT.

The count of this clone is one. This sequence joins TRBV9 and TRBJ1-1, with no clear D. Trimming shortened V by 3 bases and J by 4 bases, and 10 bases separated the two germline ends. From germline, CDR1 is SGDLS and CDR2 YYNGEE. The CDR3 sequence is 13 residues long. CDR3 residues: CASSEPPGTEAFF. The CDR3 DNA follows: TGTGCCAGCAGCGAGCCCCCAGGCACTGAAGCTTTCTTT.

The J gene is TRBJ1-2, the V gene TRBV30; tentative D call: TRBD1 (5 bases). The CDR3 covers 15 residues. Trimming left V 3 bases short and J 0 bases short, with 14 bases between. Per the germline V gene, CDR1 is GTSNPN and CDR2 is SVGIG (reference sequence). The CDR3 spells CAWRLGTVANYGYTF. In nucleotides, the CDR3 is TGTGCCTGGAGGCTGGGGACCGTTGCTAACTATGGCTACACCTTC.

The V call is TRBV29-1, the J call TRBJ2-7; D gene uncertain. The V gene lost 6 bases and the J gene lost 3 bases, with 15 bases spanning the gap. Germline V gene lookup returns CDR1 SQVTM and CDR2 ANQGSEA. This CDR3 is built from 13 residues. CDR3 loop: CSVRSTLLYEQYF. Here the CDR3 DNA reads TGCAGCGTGCGCAGCACCCTCCTCTACGAGCAGTACTTC.

With respect to this clone: The germline gene is not matched at one end of the junction; a read error may be the cause. This sequence joins TRBV29-1 and TRBJ2-1, with 11 nucleotides matching TRBD2. Germline V CDR1 and CDR2: SQVTM, ANQGSEA. This CDR3 is built from 17 residues. CDR3 coding DNA: TGCAGCCTTGAGGGTAGCGGGAGGGTGGGATCCTACAATGAGCAGTTCTTC. This gives the protein CSLEGSGRVGSYNEQFF.

The table lists this clone with a few counts. This rearrangement joins TRBV16 to TRBJ1-5; possibly TRBD1 for D (6 bases). Germline CDR1 KGHSY, CDR2 FQNENV. Deletions cut 0 bases from V and 1 base from J, with 10 bases between. The CDR3 covers 16 residues. Here the CDR3 DNA reads TGTGCCAGCAGCCAATCCCCCCAGGGGAGCAATCAGCCCCAGCATTTT. Translated: CASSQSPQGSNQPQHF.

As DNA, the CDR3 is TGCAGCGTTTCCCGCCAAGAGACCCAGTACTTC. Its translation: CSVSRQETQYF. The chain links TRBV29-1 to TRBJ2-5, with unresolved D. CDR3 size: 11 residues. Germline CDR1 SQVTM, CDR2 ANQGSEA. V gave up 5 bases and J gave up 1 base, with 5 bases separating them. The full variable domain, rest sourced from reference TRBV29-1 and TRBJ2-5, is SAVISQKPSRDICQRGTSLTIQCQVDSQVTMMFWYRQQPGQSLTLIATANQGSEATYESGFVIDKFPISRPNLTFSTLTVSNMSPEDSSIYLCSVSRQETQYFGPGTRLLVL.

This clone was seen a single time. This chain joins TRBV2 and TRBJ2-7; no definite D call. The CDR3 has 13 residues. V shed 7 bases and J shed 1 base, with 11 bases lying between them. CDR1 SNHLY and CDR2 FYNNEI come from the germline V gene. The CDR3 DNA is TGTGCCAGCAATGGCGTAGGATCCTACGAGCAGTACTTC. It yields the protein CASNGVGSYEQYF.

The rearrangement uses TRBV28 and TRBJ1-2; no definite D call. Trimming stripped 6 bases from V and 4 bases from J, with 12 bases between. Germline V gene lookup returns CDR1 MDHEN and CDR2 SYDVKM. This CDR3 comprises 13 residues. The CDR3 DNA reads TGTGCCAGCAGGCCTCAGGCCTTCTATGGCTACACCTTC. It yields the protein CASRPQAFYGYTF.

This clone was seen once. This chain connects TRBV25-1 to TRBJ2-7; D remains unclear. Germline-derived CDR1 and CDR2 are MGHDK and SYGVNS. The CDR3 runs 16 residues. Trimming left V 8 bases short and J 1 base short, with 21 bases between. This chain's CDR3 is CASGPEMRWSSYEQYF. The CDR3 nucleotides read TGTGCCAGCGGCCCGGAAATGCGGTGGAGTTCCTACGAGCAGTACTTC.

V gene TRBV6-5 combines with J gene TRBJ2-1, with TRBD1 matching over 7 bases. Germline CDR1 and CDR2: MNHEY and SVGAGI. J lost 5 bases, V lost 2 bases, and 6 bases had no gene match. This CDR3 is 15 amino acids long. CDR3 sequence (DNA): TGTGCCAGCAGTTACCGAGGACAGGCTAACAATGAGCAGTTCTTC. Its translation is CASSYRGQANNEQFF.

This clone came up a few times. The chain couples TRBV29-1 to TRBJ2-5; possibly TRBD2 for D (7 bases). This CDR3 spans 18 amino acids. Per germline, CDR1 SQVTM and CDR2 ANQGSEA. Trimming removed 7 bases at V and 10 bases at J, with 37 bases between. CDR3 DNA sequence: TGCAGCGCCTTCCCGGGACACAACGTCCGGGAGGCCCAGGTGGACCAGTACTTC. As protein: CSAFPGHNVREAQVDQYF.

The chain uses TRBV11-2 and TRBJ2-7; D might be TRBD1 (6 bases). The germline V and J ends were trimmed by 5 bases and 7 bases, with 12 bases remaining between them. The CDR3 has 12 amino acids. Germline V gene data show CDR1 as SGHAT and CDR2 as FQNNGV. The CDR3 sequence: CASSRTGHEQYF. Here the CDR3 DNA reads TGTGCCAGCAGCCGCACAGGGCATGAGCAGTACTTC.

The chain uses TRBV6-5 and TRBJ2-7, with a possible D match to TRBD2 (5 bases). Trimming took 4 bases from V and 6 from J, leaving 13 bases between them. The CDR3 covers 13 residues. The germline V gene encodes CDR1 MNHEY and CDR2 SVGAGI. In DNA form, the CDR3 reads TGTGCCAGCAGTTTAGTACGGGATGGCGAGCAGTACTTC. This gives the protein CASSLVRDGEQYF.

The V call is TRBV30, the J call TRBJ1-4; no firm D call. The germline V and J ends were trimmed by 1 base and 8 bases, with 8 bases remaining between them. Germline CDR1 GTSNPN, CDR2 SVGIG (reference sequence). This CDR3 contains 12 residues. CDR3 protein: CAWSARREKLFF. The CDR3 nucleotides read TGTGCCTGGAGTGCCCGGAGAGAAAAACTGTTTTTT.

The chain recombines TRBV30 with TRBJ2-7, with D unclear. CDR1 and CDR2 from the germline V gene are GTSNPN and SVGIG (reference sequence). The V end lost 0 bases, the J end lost 3 bases, and 9 bases lay between the germline ends. This CDR3 has 13 amino acids. CDR3 region: CAWSVLNDYEQYF. Here the CDR3 DNA reads TGTGCCTGGAGTGTACTAAACGACTACGAGCAGTACTTC.

This rearrangement joins TRBV28 to TRBJ2-5, with 13 bases identical to TRBD2. The germline gives CDR1 MDHEN, CDR2 SYDVKM. This CDR3 is built from 14 residues. With V trimmed by 5 bases and J by 5 bases, 2 bases remained unmatched. CDR3 in DNA: TGTGCCAGCAGTACACTAGCGGGAGGGGAGACCCAGTACTTC. It specifies CASSTLAGGETQYF.

Only a few counts were recorded for this clone. The genes are TRBV7-6 and TRBJ2-1; TRBD2 aligns across 7 bases. This CDR3 has 15 residues. J gave up 4 bases and V 4 bases, and 7 bases lay outside the gene matches. From germline, CDR1 is SGHVS and CDR2 FNYEAQ. The CDR3 region is CASSSGLEGYNEQFF. In DNA form, the CDR3 reads TGTGCCAGCAGCTCAGGACTAGAGGGGTACAATGAGCAGTTCTTC.

The chain uses TRBV29-1 and TRBJ2-1; the match to TRBD2 covers 10 bases. CDR1 and CDR2 from the germline V gene are SQVTM and ANQGSEA. Trimming took 5 bases from V and 8 from J; bases not matched to a gene: 12. CDR3 length equals 15 residues. The DNA for the CDR3 is TGCAGCGTTCTCGAACTAGCGGGACTTCAACATGAGCAGTTCTTC. It yields the protein CSVLELAGLQHEQFF.

This clone was seen more than once but under ten times. The V gene is TRBV29-1, the J gene TRBJ2-1; D might be TRBD1 (5 bases). CDR3 length: 12 amino acids. CDR1 is SQVTM and CDR2 is ANQGSEA in the germline V gene. Between the trimmed V and J ends, which lost 4 bases and 7 bases, there was a span of 11 bases. Written as DNA, the CDR3 is TGCAGCGTTGCAAAACAGGTGAATGAGCAGTTCTTC. It specifies CSVAKQVNEQFF.

V is TRBV5-1 and J is TRBJ2-1; a weak D match, TRBD2 (5 bases). Germline V CDR1 and CDR2: SGHRS, YFSETQ. V lost 3 bases and J lost 10, with 17 bases in between. The length of the CDR3 is 14 residues. The CDR3 reads CASSSSSSVGEQFF. The CDR3 nucleotides read TGCGCCAGCAGCTCGTCTAGCAGCGTGGGCGAGCAGTTCTTC.

The chain carries TRBV9 and TRBJ2-2; D ambiguous. The CDR3 runs 13 residues. V was cut by 0 bases and J by 7 bases, with 7 bases left in between. Germline assignment: CDR1 SGDLS and CDR2 YYNGEE. In nucleotides, the CDR3 is TGTGCCAGCAGCGTAGACGGTTTCGGGGAGCTGTTTTTT. Translation: CASSVDGFGELFF.

This clone was counted between two and nine times. The V and J genes are TRBV7-9 and TRBJ1-1; unclear D gene. CDR1 is SEHNR, CDR2 FQNEAQ, per germline (reference sequence). Deletions cut 7 bases from V and 1 base from J, with 10 bases between. This CDR3 is 13 amino acids long. DNA for the CDR3: TGTGCCAGCAATATTGGGTGGAACACTGAAGCTTTCTTT. This codes for CASNIGWNTEAFF.

This rearrangement joins TRBV29-1 to TRBJ2-2, with D perhaps assigned TRBD1 or TRBD2 (5 bases each). The germline V gene has CDR1 SQVTM and CDR2 ANQGSEA. The CDR3 extends over 11 amino acids. Between the trimmed V and J ends, which lost 7 bases and 8 bases, there was a span of 11 bases. The CDR3 nucleotides are TGCAGCGCGCTGGGGGTTGGGGAGCTGTTTTTT. It is translated as CSALGVGELFF.

The J gene is TRBJ2-5, the V gene TRBV29-1; 9 positions agree with TRBD2. Germline CDR1 is SQVTM and CDR2 is ANQGSEA. The CDR3 totals 14 residues. The trim removed 8 bases at V and 5 bases at J, leaving 12 bases unmatched. This chain's CDR3 is CSSALAGVGETQYF. CDR3 coding DNA: TGCAGCTCAGCCTTAGCGGGAGTGGGGGAGACCCAGTACTTC.

The V gene is TRBV30, the J gene TRBJ1-5; possibly TRBD1 for D (5 bases). CDR3 length: 14 amino acids. V lost 1 base to trimming and J lost 2 bases, with 9 bases between them. Germline V CDR1 and CDR2: GTSNPN, SVGIG (reference sequence). In nucleotides, the CDR3 is TGTGCCTGGAGTGCAGGGATGGGCAATCAGCCCCAGCATTTT. Encoded protein: CAWSAGMGNQPQHF. Full variable domain (missing parts from reference TRBV30 and TRBJ1-5): SQTIHQWPATLVQPVGSPLSLECTVEGTSNPNLYWYRQAAGRGLQLLFYSVGIGQISSEVPQNLSASRPQDRQFILSSKKLLLSDSGFYLCAWSAGMGNQPQHFGDGTRLSIL.